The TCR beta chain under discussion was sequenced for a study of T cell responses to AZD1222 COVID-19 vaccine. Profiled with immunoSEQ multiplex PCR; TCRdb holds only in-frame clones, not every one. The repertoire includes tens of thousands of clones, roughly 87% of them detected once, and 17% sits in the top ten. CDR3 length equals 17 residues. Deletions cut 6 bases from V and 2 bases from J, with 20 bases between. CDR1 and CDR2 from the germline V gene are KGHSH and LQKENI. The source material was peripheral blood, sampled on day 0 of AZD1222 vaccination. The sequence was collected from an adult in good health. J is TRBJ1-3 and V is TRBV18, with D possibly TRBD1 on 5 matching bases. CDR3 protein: CASSPGGAGRTGNTIYF. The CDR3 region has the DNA TGTGCCAGCTCCCCTGGAGGGGCGGGAAGGACTGGAAACACCATATATTTT.